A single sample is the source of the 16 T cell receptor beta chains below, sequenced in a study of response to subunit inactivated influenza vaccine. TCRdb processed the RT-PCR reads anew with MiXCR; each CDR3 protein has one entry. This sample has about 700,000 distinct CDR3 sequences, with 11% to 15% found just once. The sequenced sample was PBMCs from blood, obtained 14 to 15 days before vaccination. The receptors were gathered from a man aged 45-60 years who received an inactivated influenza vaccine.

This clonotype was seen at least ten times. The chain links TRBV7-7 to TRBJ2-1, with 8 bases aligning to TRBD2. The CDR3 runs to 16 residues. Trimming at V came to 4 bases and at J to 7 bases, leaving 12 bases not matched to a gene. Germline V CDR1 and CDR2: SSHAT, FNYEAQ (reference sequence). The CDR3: CASSSKPGTSGNEQFF. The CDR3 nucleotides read TGTGCCAGCAGCTCCAAACCCGGGACTAGTGGGAATGAGCAGTTCTTC.

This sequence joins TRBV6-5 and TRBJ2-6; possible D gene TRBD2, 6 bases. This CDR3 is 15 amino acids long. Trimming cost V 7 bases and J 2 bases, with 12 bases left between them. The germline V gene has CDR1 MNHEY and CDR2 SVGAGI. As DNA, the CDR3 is TGTGCCAGCATTTCGGGACTCGCTGGGGCCAACGTCCTGACTTTC. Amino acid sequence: CASISGLAGANVLTF.

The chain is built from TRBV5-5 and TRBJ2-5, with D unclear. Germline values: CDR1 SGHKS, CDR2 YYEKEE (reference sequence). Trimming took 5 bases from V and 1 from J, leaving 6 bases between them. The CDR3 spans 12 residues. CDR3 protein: CASRTSQETQYF. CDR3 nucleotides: TGTGCCAGCAGAACGTCCCAAGAGACCCAGTACTTC.

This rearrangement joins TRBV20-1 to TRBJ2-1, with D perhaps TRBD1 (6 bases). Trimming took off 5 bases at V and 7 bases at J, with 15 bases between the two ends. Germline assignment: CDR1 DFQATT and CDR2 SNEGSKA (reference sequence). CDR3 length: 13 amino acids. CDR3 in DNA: TGCAGTGCTCCACGAGCAGGGGTGAATGAGCAGTTCTTC. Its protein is CSAPRAGVNEQFF.

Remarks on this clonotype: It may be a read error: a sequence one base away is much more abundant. The CDR3 region has the DNA TGCAGCGCTACGACCAACACCGGGGAGCTGTTTTTT. Translation gives CSATTNTGELFF. The chain links TRBV29-1 to TRBJ2-2; the D is unclear. Trimming stripped 7 bases from V and 2 bases from J, with 8 bases between. This CDR3 contains 12 residues. CDR1 is SQVTM and CDR2 is ANQGSEA in the germline V gene.

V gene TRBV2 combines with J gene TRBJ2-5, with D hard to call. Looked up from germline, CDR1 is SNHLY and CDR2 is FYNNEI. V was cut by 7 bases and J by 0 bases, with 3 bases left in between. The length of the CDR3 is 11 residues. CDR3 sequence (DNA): TGTGCCAGCAAATACCAAGAGACCCAGTACTTC. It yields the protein CASKYQETQYF.

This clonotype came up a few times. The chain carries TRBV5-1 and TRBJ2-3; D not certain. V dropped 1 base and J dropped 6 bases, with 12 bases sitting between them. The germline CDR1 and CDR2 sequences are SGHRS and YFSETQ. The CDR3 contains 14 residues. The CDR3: CASSLSDPGDTQYF. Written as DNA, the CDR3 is TGCGCCAGCAGCTTGTCGGACCCTGGGGATACGCAGTATTTT.

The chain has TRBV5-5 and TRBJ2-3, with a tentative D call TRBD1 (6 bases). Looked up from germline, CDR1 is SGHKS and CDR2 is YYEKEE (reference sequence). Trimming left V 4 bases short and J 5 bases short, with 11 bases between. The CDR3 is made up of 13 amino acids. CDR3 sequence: CASSPQDRDTQYF. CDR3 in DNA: TGTGCCAGCAGCCCGCAGGACAGAGATACGCAGTATTTT.

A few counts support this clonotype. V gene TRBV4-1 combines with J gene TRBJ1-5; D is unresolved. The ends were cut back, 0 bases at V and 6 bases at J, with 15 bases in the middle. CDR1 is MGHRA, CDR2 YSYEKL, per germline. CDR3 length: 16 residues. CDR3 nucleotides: TGCGCCAGCAGCCAAGAGGGAGGGTTGGCGGGTCAGCCCCAGCATTTT. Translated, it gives CASSQEGGLAGQPQHF.

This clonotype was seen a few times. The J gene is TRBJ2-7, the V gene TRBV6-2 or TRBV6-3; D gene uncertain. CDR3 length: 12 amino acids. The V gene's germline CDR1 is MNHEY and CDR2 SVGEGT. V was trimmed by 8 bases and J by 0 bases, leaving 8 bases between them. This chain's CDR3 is CASAMSSYEQYF. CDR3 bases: TGTGCCAGCGCGATGAGCTCCTACGAGCAGTACTTC.

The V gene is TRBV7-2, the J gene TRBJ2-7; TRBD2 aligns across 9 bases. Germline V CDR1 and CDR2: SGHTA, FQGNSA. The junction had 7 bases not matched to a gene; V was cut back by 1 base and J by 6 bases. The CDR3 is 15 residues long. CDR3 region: CASSLGGAGGGEQYF. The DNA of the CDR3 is TGTGCCAGCAGCTTAGGTGGAGCGGGAGGAGGCGAGCAGTACTTC.

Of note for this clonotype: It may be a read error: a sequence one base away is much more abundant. The CDR3 region is CASSQVQGRTEDFF. The DNA of the CDR3 is TGTGCCAGCAGCCAAGTACAGGGAAGGACTGAAGATTTCTTT. This sequence joins TRBV3-1 and TRBJ1-1; weak D call: TRBD1 (6 bases). Looked up from germline, CDR1 is LGHDT and CDR2 is YNNKEL (reference sequence). CDR3 length: 14 residues.

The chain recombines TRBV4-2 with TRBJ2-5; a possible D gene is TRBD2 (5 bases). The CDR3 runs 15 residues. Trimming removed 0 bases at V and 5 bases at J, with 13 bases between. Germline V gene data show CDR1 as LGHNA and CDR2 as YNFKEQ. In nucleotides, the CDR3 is TGTGCCAGCAGCCAAGAGTTTGCGGGTTTGGAGACCCAGTACTTC. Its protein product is CASSQEFAGLETQYF.

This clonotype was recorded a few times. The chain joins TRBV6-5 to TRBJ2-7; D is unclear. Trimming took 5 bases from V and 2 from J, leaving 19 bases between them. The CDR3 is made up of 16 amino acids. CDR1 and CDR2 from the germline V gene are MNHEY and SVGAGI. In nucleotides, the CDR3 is TGTGCCAGCAGTATCGAGAAAAGTGTCCTACCCTACGAGCAGTACTTC. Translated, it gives CASSIEKSVLPYEQYF.

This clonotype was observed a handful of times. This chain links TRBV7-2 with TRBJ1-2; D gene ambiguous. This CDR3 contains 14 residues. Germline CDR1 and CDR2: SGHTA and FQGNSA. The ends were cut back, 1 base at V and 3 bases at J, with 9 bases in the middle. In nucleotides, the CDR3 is TGTGCCAGCAGCTTAGTAGTTCAGGACTATGGCTACACCTTC. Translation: CASSLVVQDYGYTF.

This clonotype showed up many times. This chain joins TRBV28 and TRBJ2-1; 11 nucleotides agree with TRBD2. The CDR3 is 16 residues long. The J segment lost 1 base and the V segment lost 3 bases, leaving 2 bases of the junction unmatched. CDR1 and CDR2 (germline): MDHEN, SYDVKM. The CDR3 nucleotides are TGTGCCAGCAGTTTCGTAGCGGGAGGGTCCTACAATGAGCAGTTCTTC. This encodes CASSFVAGGSYNEQFF.